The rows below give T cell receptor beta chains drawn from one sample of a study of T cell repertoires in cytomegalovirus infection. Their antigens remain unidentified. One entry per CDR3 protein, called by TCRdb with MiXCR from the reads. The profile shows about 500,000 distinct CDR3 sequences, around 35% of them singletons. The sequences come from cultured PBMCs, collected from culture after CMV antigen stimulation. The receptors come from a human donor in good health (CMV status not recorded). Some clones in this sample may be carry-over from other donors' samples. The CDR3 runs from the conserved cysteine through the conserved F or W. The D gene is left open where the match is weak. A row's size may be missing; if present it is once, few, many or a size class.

TGTGCCAGCAGCCCCCAAGCGGGAGAAGAGACCCAGTACTTC,CASSPQAGEETQYF,TRBJ2-5,TRBV9,TRBD2,NA
TGTGCCAGCAGCTTCGGACAGGGTTTGGCCGGGGAGCTGTTTTTT,CASSFGQGLAGELFF,TRBJ2-2,TRBV5-4,TRBD1,few
TGTGCCAGCTCCCCCGGGACAGATTACAATGAGCAGTTCTTC,CASSPGTDYNEQFF,TRBJ2-1,TRBV12-3/TRBV12-4,TRBD1,NA
TGTGCCAGCAGCCGAAGCCTAACAGGGGGAGGCGAGCAGTACTTC,CASSRSLTGGGEQYF,TRBJ2-7,TRBV7-9,TRBD1,NA
TGTGCCAGTAGTATAGACACAGGGGGCGATTGGCAGGCGATTGAGCAGTTCTTC,CASSIDTGGDWQAIEQFF,TRBJ2-1,TRBV19,TRBD1,NA
TGTGCCAGCAGCTTAGGGGGTACTAGCGGGAGCGGTAGAGATACGCAGTATTTT,CASSLGGTSGSGRDTQYF,TRBJ2-3,TRBV6-6,TRBD2,NA
TGTGCCAGCAGCACGCTCCCCGCAGATACGCAGTATTTT,CASSTLPADTQYF,TRBJ2-3,TRBV7-9,NA,few
TGTGCCAGCAGTTTAAGTTCGAGTATGGCGAACACTGAAGCTTTCTTT,CASSLSSSMANTEAFF,TRBJ1-1,TRBV12-3/TRBV12-4,NA,NA
TGCGCCAGCAGCAGGGGGGAGAAGACTGAAGCTTTCTTT,CASSRGEKTEAFF,TRBJ1-1,TRBV5-1,NA,NA
TGTGCCAGCAGCCGCGCCGGGACAGGGGGCGCAGCTTTCTTT,CASSRAGTGGAAFF,TRBJ1-1,TRBV7-2,TRBD1,few
TGTGCCAGCAGATCTAAGGACAGTTTGAACACTGAAGCTTTCTTT,CASRSKDSLNTEAFF,TRBJ1-1,TRBV7-9,NA,NA
TGCAGCGTTGTGGGGGGTGTTGGAGAGACCCAGTACTTC,CSVVGGVGETQYF,TRBJ2-5,TRBV29-1,NA,NA
TGTGCCAGCAGCTTTAGGGCAGTTACCCAAGAGACCCAGTACTTC,CASSFRAVTQETQYF,TRBJ2-5,TRBV5-6,NA,NA
TGTGCCAGCAGTTACGGACGGGGGCGGTACACCGGGGAGCTGTTTTTT,CASSYGRGRYTGELFF,TRBJ2-2,TRBV6-2/TRBV6-3,NA,NA
TGTGCCAGCAGCTTAGATGCAGGGGTGAACACTGAAGCTTTCTTT,CASSLDAGVNTEAFF,TRBJ1-1,TRBV7-2,NA,NA
TGTGCCAGCAGTTACCCCGGACAGGGGGTTAACAATCAGCCCCAGCATTTT,CASSYPGQGVNNQPQHF,TRBJ1-5,TRBV6-2/TRBV6-3,TRBD1,few
TGTGCCAGCAGCTTAGCCGCCAGGCCATCCACCGGGGAGCTGTTTTTT,CASSLAARPSTGELFF,TRBJ2-2,TRBV7-2,NA,many
TGTGCCAGCAGCCTAAGGCCAGGGGCCACTGGAAACACCATATATTTT,CASSLRPGATGNTIYF,TRBJ1-3,TRBV7-2,NA,many
TGTGCCAGCAGCGGCGGACTAGCGGGAGGGCTTACCGGGGAGCTGTTTTTT,CASSGGLAGGLTGELFF,TRBJ2-2,TRBV5-4,TRBD2,few
TGTGCCAGCAGCCAAACAGGGGGGACCTACGAGCAGTACTTC,CASSQTGGTYEQYF,TRBJ2-7,TRBV13,TRBD1,NA
TGTGCCAGCAGTTTCCGGCTAGCGGGAGGCTATTTCTTC,CASSFRLAGGYFF,TRBJ2-1,TRBV28,TRBD2,NA
TGTGCCAGCAGCCCTGGACAGGGGATATACACCGGGGAGCTGTTTTTT,CASSPGQGIYTGELFF,TRBJ2-2,TRBV5-5,TRBD1,NA
TGTGCCAGCAGCTTAGGAGGACTAGCGGGGAGAAATGAGCAGTTCTTC,CASSLGGLAGRNEQFF,TRBJ2-1,TRBV11-3,TRBD2,few
TGTGCCAGCAGTGTCAGAGGCGAGCAGTACTTC,CASSVRGEQYF,TRBJ2-7,TRBV27,NA,NA
TGTGCCAGCGCCCAATGGGGGGCTGGTTCACCCCTCCACTTT,CASAQWGAGSPLHF,TRBJ1-6,TRBV12-3/TRBV12-4,NA,NA
TGCAGCGTGACAGGGGTCGGGAACACTGAAGCTTTCTTT,CSVTGVGNTEAFF,TRBJ1-1,TRBV29-1,TRBD1,NA
TGTGCCAGCAGCTTGGTCGGGCTGGGGAATCAGCCCCAGCATTTT,CASSLVGLGNQPQHF,TRBJ1-5,TRBV5-3,NA,once
TGTGCCAGCAGCTTAGTTCCGGGCTACAATCAGCCCCAGCATTTT,CASSLVPGYNQPQHF,TRBJ1-5,TRBV7-2,NA,few
TGCGCCAGCAGTATTCCGGATAGCGGGACTTCCTACAATGAGCAGTTCTTC,CASSIPDSGTSYNEQFF,TRBJ2-1,TRBV4-1,TRBD2,once
TGCGCCAGCACCGGGTCGCCAGGATCCCGAGACTACAATGAGCAGTTCTTC,CASTGSPGSRDYNEQFF,TRBJ2-1,TRBV5-1,NA,few
TGTGCCAGCAGTCCCAACAGGGCAGATACGCAGTATTTT,CASSPNRADTQYF,TRBJ2-3,TRBV27,NA,few
TGCAGCGGTGGACAGGCTAGTGAAAAACTGTTTTTT,CSGGQASEKLFF,TRBJ1-4,TRBV29-1,TRBD1,once
TGTGCCAGTGGGAGGGGGATCACTGAAGCTTTCTTT,CASGRGITEAFF,TRBJ1-1,TRBV19,NA,NA
TGTGCCAGCAGTTTATCTCGGCGGACAGGGGTCTATGGCTACACCTTC,CASSLSRRTGVYGYTF,TRBJ1-2,TRBV27,TRBD1,many
TGTGCCAGCAAAGGGACTAGCGGGAGACCCGGGGAGCTGTTTTTT,CASKGTSGRPGELFF,TRBJ2-2,TRBV2,TRBD2,NA
TGTGCCAGCAGTGAATCTAGCGGGAGGGCGAATGAGCAGTTCTTC,CASSESSGRANEQFF,TRBJ2-1,TRBV25-1,TRBD2,NA
TGTGCCAGCAGCTTAGCCGGGACGGAAGAGACCCAGTACTTC,CASSLAGTEETQYF,TRBJ2-5,TRBV7-9,NA,NA
TGTGCCAGCAGCTTGCGCGGAGCGAGCTCCTACAATGAGCAGTTCTTC,CASSLRGASSYNEQFF,TRBJ2-1,TRBV7-6,NA,NA
TGCTCAAAGACTGGGGTTGAGCAAGAGACCCAGTACTTC,CSKTGVEQETQYF,TRBJ2-5,TRBV29-1,NA,NA
TGTGCCAGCAGGAAAACAGGGTTTTCGGCCAACGTCCTGACTTTC,CASRKTGFSANVLTF,TRBJ2-6,TRBV12-3/TRBV12-4,NA,NA
TGTGCCAGCAGCTTTCCCCCCAACAATGAGCAGTTCTTC,CASSFPPNNEQFF,TRBJ2-1,TRBV7-2,NA,few
TGTGCCAGCAGCTTAGATGGAGGGACCTCCAATGAGCAGTTCTTC,CASSLDGGTSNEQFF,TRBJ2-1,TRBV7-8,NA,few
TGCGCCAGCAGCTTGGTTCAGGGGTCCCAAGAGACCCAGTACTTC,CASSLVQGSQETQYF,TRBJ2-5,TRBV5-1,NA,NA
TGTGCCAGCAGCCGGACTAGCGGGAGTACAGATACGCAGTATTTT,CASSRTSGSTDTQYF,TRBJ2-3,TRBV19,TRBD2,many
TGCGCCAGCAGCCAAGACGGCCTAGCCTCAGAGACCCAGTACTTC,CASSQDGLASETQYF,TRBJ2-5,TRBV4-1,NA,few
TGTGCCAGCAGGACCGGGACTAGCGGCTTCTTC,CASRTGTSGFF,TRBJ2-1,TRBV12-3/TRBV12-4,TRBD2,few
TGTGCCAGCAGCTTTACCGCCCTAGCGACCCACGAGCAGTACTTC,CASSFTALATHEQYF,TRBJ2-7,TRBV7-2,NA,NA
TGTGCCAGCAGCTTAATGGGACAGGCGCCTGGAAACACCATATATTTT,CASSLMGQAPGNTIYF,TRBJ1-3,TRBV7-2,TRBD1,NA
TGTGCCAGCAGTTACCGGGGACGGATCGTCGGCACAGATACGCAGTATTTT,CASSYRGRIVGTDTQYF,TRBJ2-3,TRBV6-2/TRBV6-3,NA,NA
TGTGCCAGCAGGGACGCCCACGAAGAAAAACTGTTTTTT,CASRDAHEEKLFF,TRBJ1-4,TRBV12-3/TRBV12-4,NA,NA
TGCAGTGCTAGAGAACCACGGGGAACCGGCGATACGCAGTATTTT,CSAREPRGTGDTQYF,TRBJ2-3,TRBV20-1,NA,NA
TGTGCCAGCAGCTTGGGTTGGGGCTCTGGGGCCAACGTCCTGACTTTC,CASSLGWGSGANVLTF,TRBJ2-6,TRBV7-8,NA,many
TGTGCCAGCAGCCAGAGATTAGCGGGAGGGCTTGGGGTCTTC,CASSQRLAGGLGVF,TRBJ2-1,TRBV6-2/TRBV6-3,TRBD2,few
TGTGCCAGAGAGACCCAATCGATAGATGAGCAGTTCTTC,CARETQSIDEQFF,TRBJ2-1,TRBV25-1,NA,NA
TGCAGTGCTAGAGTATGGACAGGGCGGACCTATGGCTACACCTTC,CSARVWTGRTYGYTF,TRBJ1-2,TRBV20-1,TRBD1,NA
TGTGCCATCAGTGAGTTGGGGAGTACTGAAGCTTTCTTT,CAISELGSTEAFF,TRBJ1-1,TRBV10-3,NA,few
TGTGCCAGCAGCGTGGGACAGTTGAGCTCCTACGAGCAGTACTTC,CASSVGQLSSYEQYF,TRBJ2-7,TRBV7-9,TRBD1,NA